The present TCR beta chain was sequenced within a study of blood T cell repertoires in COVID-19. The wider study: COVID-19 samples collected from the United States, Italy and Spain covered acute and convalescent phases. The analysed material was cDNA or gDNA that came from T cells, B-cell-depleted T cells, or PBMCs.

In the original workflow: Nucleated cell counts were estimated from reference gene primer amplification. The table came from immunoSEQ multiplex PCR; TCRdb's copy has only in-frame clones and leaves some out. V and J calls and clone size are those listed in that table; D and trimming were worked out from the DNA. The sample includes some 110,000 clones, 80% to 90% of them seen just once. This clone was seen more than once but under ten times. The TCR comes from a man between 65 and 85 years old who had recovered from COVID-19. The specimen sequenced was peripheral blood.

The CDR3: CASSQVSGVYGYTF. For the CDR3, the DNA is TGTGCCAGCAGCCAAGTATCGGGGGTCTATGGCTACACCTTC. This chain connects TRBV3-1 (or the pseudogene TRBV3-2) to TRBJ1-2; D perhaps matches TRBD1 (5 bases). The CDR3 covers 14 residues. CDR1 and CDR2 (germline): LGHDT, YNNKEL (reference sequence). V was cut by 1 base and J by 4 bases, with 10 bases left in between.